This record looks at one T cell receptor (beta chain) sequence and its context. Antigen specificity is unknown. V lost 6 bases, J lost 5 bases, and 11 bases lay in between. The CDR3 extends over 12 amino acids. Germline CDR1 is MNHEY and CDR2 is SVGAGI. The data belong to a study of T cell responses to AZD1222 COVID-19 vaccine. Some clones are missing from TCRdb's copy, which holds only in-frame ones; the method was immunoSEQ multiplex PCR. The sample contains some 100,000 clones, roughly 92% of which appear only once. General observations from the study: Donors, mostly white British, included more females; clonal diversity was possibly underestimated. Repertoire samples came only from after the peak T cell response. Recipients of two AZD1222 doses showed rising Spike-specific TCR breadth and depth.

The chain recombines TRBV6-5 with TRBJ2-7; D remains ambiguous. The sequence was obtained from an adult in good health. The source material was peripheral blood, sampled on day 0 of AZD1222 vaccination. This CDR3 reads CASRVHGDEQYF. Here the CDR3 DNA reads TGTGCCAGCAGGGTTCATGGGGACGAGCAGTACTTC.